A selection of T cell receptor beta chains follows, all from one sample in a study of T-cell memory formation after mild COVID-19. TCRdb used MiXCR to reprocess the 5' RACE reads, holding one entry per CDR3 protein. This table has about 110,000 distinct CDR3 sequences, roughly a sixth appearing once. The sample consisted of PBMCs or a T cell subset sorted from them (not recorded which). The receptor source for this set is a man between 18 and 29 years old who had mild COVID-19 (a few samples of this study predate the infection). Cell type and time point are not known. The conserved cysteine and the conserved F or W are not part of the CDR3 here.

>TRBV5-6|TRBJ2-3
ASSQTSGATDTQY
>TRBV7-6|TRBJ2-3
ASSRGGGPDTQY
>TRBV5-1|TRBJ1-1
ASSSSGTENTEAF
>TRBV7-2|TRBJ2-1
ASRQPGGGTNEQF
>TRBV5-1|TRBJ1-3
ASSVSGNLHGGNTIY
>TRBV7-2|TRBJ1-1
ASSYRVDGRTEAF
>TRBV18|TRBJ2-6
ASSPQRSGANVLT
>TRBV5-1|TRBJ2-2
ASSLVRQGTGELF
>TRBV20-1|TRBJ2-3
SAIPGQGTYTQY
>TRBV7-2|TRBJ2-1
ASSPRGTGMFNEQF
>TRBV20-1|TRBJ2-1
SAKSGGPYNEQF
>TRBV6-6|TRBJ1-2
ASSYAGQNYGYT
>TRBV2|TRBJ2-2
ASSEGHTGELF
>TRBV20-1|TRBJ1-1
SAREKGRKSETEAF
>TRBV4-2|TRBJ2-3
ASSHIITGDRGSDTQY
>TRBV12-3/TRBV12-4|TRBJ1-4
ASGGRGTNEKLF
>TRBV20-1|TRBJ2-1
SASGWTWGAEQF
>TRBV20-1|TRBJ1-4
SARDSLNEKLF
>TRBV12-3/TRBV12-4|TRBJ2-5
ASRKAGGTQETQY
>TRBV18|TRBJ1-4
ASSWGSTNEKLF
>TRBV7-2|TRBJ2-1
ASSSSSGDSYNEQF
>TRBV12-5|TRBJ1-1
ASGSGFRHTEAF
>TRBV19|TRBJ2-2
ASTPGNTGELF
>TRBV2|TRBJ1-5
ASGERVGEQPQH
>TRBV20-1|TRBJ2-3
SARPWGSTDTQY
>TRBV5-1|TRBJ2-3
ASRIAGDRTDTQY
>TRBV20-1|TRBJ2-5
SATPGQETQY
>TRBV6-5|TRBJ2-2
ASSYYLQDTGELF
>TRBV5-1|TRBJ1-1
ASSHSTGRGTEAF
>TRBV19|TRBJ2-2
ASSAPGTGELF
>TRBV7-2|TRBJ2-5
ASSLAAGWETQY
>TRBV2|TRBJ1-5
ASNDFGNQPQH
>TRBV5-1|TRBJ2-3
ASSVIAGGDTQY
>TRBV4-3|TRBJ1-2
ASSQDDRNYGYT
>TRBV5-4|TRBJ2-1
ASSLAGGGNEQF
>TRBV7-6|TRBJ1-3
ASSRSGGPGNTIY
>TRBV6-5|TRBJ2-2
ASNWQGVGVGTGELF
>TRBV5-1|TRBJ2-7
ASSPDSLGGEQY
>TRBV5-1|TRBJ1-4
ASSRGSATNEKLF
>TRBV7-3|TRBJ1-1
ASSLLGDGNTEAF
>TRBV5-1|TRBJ2-5
ASSSGTSGGIGETQY
>TRBV6-5|TRBJ1-2
ASRPVDRGGYT
>TRBV7-8|TRBJ2-2
ASSLGDREAGELF
>TRBV5-5|TRBJ1-5
ASSFGRGSNQPQH